This T cell receptor (beta chain) stems from a study of shared clonotypes between healthy human individuals. The CDR3 covers 16 residues. V shed 7 bases and J 3 bases; nucleotides not matched to a gene: 13. Germline CDR1 is SGHVS and CDR2 is FQNEAQ. On this clone: Its antigen is not known.

A CD45RA+ naive subset and a CD45RA-negative memory subset were split from CD4+ cells. Study results and limitations: Lower generation probabilities were found for non-shared clonotypes than for those shared by all four donors.

Clones were sequenced by immunoSEQ multiplex PCR, and TCRdb holds only the in-frame ones, with some missing. The sample lists 2 million to 2.5 million clones; over 90% were seen once. The chain is built from TRBV7-8 and TRBJ2-3, with 7 bases identical to TRBD2. This TCR came from a man younger than 35 in good health. Some clones in this sample may be carry-over from other donors' samples. The sequenced material came from naive CD4+ T cells from PBMCs. Documented subset: CD45RA+ positively selected. Here the CDR3 DNA reads TGTGCCAGCAACGGGGGGATTTTATCGGTTACAGATACGCAGTATTTT. Protein: CASNGGILSVTDTQYF.